A single sample is the source of the 32 T cell receptor beta chains below, sequenced in a study of blood T cell repertoires in COVID-19. TCRdb keeps only in-frame clones here, not all; method: immunoSEQ multiplex PCR. Of around 200,000 clones in the sample, roughly nine tenths were seen once. The material sequenced was peripheral blood. These receptors all come from a man aged 40-49 years with active or convalescent COVID-19.

The chain combines TRBV5-1 with TRBJ2-1, with D tentatively TRBD2 (6 bases). Germline assignment: CDR1 SGHRS and CDR2 YFSETQ. Trimming shortened V by 5 bases and J by 4 bases, and 13 bases separated the two germline ends. The CDR3 runs to 14 residues. The CDR3 spells CASRAGGRYNEQFF. CDR3 DNA: TGCGCCAGCAGGGCCGGAGGGCGGTACAATGAGCAGTTCTTC.

V is TRBV30 and J is TRBJ2-1; D gene ambiguous. The germline V gene has CDR1 GTSNPN and CDR2 SVGIG (reference sequence). The germline V and J ends were trimmed by 0 bases and 8 bases, with 8 bases remaining between them. The CDR3 covers 12 residues. DNA of the CDR3: TGTGCCTGGAGTGTAGGCGGCGATGAGCAGTTCTTC. It codes for CAWSVGGDEQFF.

The chain couples TRBV11-2 to TRBJ2-1; 9 positions match TRBD1. The CDR3 totals 15 residues. The germline V gene encodes CDR1 SGHAT and CDR2 FQNNGV. V was pared by 4 bases and J by 8 bases, with 9 bases of the junction left unmatched. CDR3 loop: CASSSSGTGPHEQFF. The CDR3 DNA reads TGTGCCAGCAGCTCATCCGGGACAGGGCCCCATGAGCAGTTCTTC.

J is TRBJ1-1 and V is TRBV27; a weak D match, TRBD1 (5 bases). CDR1 is MNHEY, CDR2 SMNVEV, per germline (reference sequence). Trimming cost V 4 bases and J 3 bases, with 15 bases left between them. The CDR3 has 15 amino acids. The CDR3 is CASSSSLGVDTEAFF. The DNA for the CDR3 is TGTGCCAGCAGTTCTTCTCTAGGGGTGGACACTGAAGCTTTCTTT.

The chain combines TRBV7-3 with TRBJ1-4; TRBD1 aligns across 8 bases. Trimming at V came to 2 bases and at J to 5 bases, leaving 4 bases not matched to a gene. In germline, CDR1 is SGHTA, CDR2 FQGTGA. CDR3 length: 15 amino acids. Here the CDR3 reads CASSLSQGGNEKLFF. The CDR3 nucleotides read TGTGCCAGCAGCTTATCACAGGGGGGAAATGAAAAACTGTTTTTT.

As for this clone: A junction end diverges from the germline sequence, so it may reflect a read error. The chain recombines TRBV27 with TRBJ1-2; 8 bases are a match to TRBD1. Germline CDR1 reads MNHEY; CDR2 reads SMNVEV (reference sequence). The CDR3 is made up of 16 amino acids. As DNA, the CDR3 is TGTGCCAGCAGCTCCCACCAGGGGGCGGCTAATTATGGCTACACCTTC. It translates to CASSSHQGAANYGYTF.

The V and J genes are TRBV19 and TRBJ1-6; 8 bases line up with TRBD1. Germline V gene lookup returns CDR1 LNHDA and CDR2 SQIVND (reference sequence). The V and J ends lost 5 bases and 8 bases, in that order; junction bases with no gene match: 5. This CDR3 contains 14 residues. DNA for the CDR3: TGTGCCAGTAGTTACAGGGGGACGGATTCACCCCTCCACTTT. The encoded protein is CASSYRGTDSPLHF.

As regards this clone: A read error may produce the germline difference seen at one junction end. The chain has TRBV30 and TRBJ2-1; 7 bases fit TRBD2. Germline assignment: CDR1 GTSNPN and CDR2 SVGIG (reference sequence). The CDR3 length is 12 residues. As DNA, the CDR3 is TGTGCCTGGAGTCCGCCGAGGCGGGAGTTGCTCTTC. Protein product: CAWSPPRRELLF. Combining the CDR3 with reference TRBV30 and TRBJ2-1 gives the whole variable domain SQTIHQWPATLVQPVGSPLSLECTVEGTSNPNLYWYRQAAGRGLQLLFYSVGIGQISSEVPQNLSASRPQDRQFILSSKKLLLSDSGFYLCAWSPPRRELLFGPGTRLTVL.

This clone was counted once. The chain couples TRBV3-1 (or the pseudogene TRBV3-2) to TRBJ1-4; D call uncertain. Deletions cut 6 bases from V and 3 bases from J, with 8 bases between. Germline CDR1 is LGHDT and CDR2 is YNNKEL (reference sequence). This CDR3 has 13 amino acids. CDR3 region: CASSPSPNEKLFF. Written as DNA, the CDR3 is TGTGCCAGCAGTCCCAGTCCTAATGAAAAACTGTTTTTT.

In its sample, this clone was seen many times. Mismatch with germline at one junction end may stem from a read error. V and J are TRBV7-7 and TRBJ2-5; D unresolved. Germline V lookup: CDR1 SSHAT, CDR2 FNYEAQ (reference sequence). This CDR3 is built from 15 residues. As DNA, the CDR3 is TGTGCTAGCAGCTTACGATACAGTGGCCAAGAGACCCAGTACTTC. It specifies CASSLRYSGQETQYF.

The V and J genes are TRBV27 and TRBJ2-7, with D perhaps matching TRBD1 (6 bases). V lost 5 bases, J lost 6 bases, and 14 bases lay in between. This CDR3 region has 13 residues. Germline CDR1 is MNHEY and CDR2 is SMNVEV (reference sequence). The CDR3 coding sequence is TGTGCCAGCAGTGTAGGGACATTTCTCGAGCAGTACTTC. It encodes CASSVGTFLEQYF.

This chain connects TRBV3-1 (or the pseudogene TRBV3-2) to TRBJ2-7; D remains ambiguous. Trimming took off 3 bases at V and 6 bases at J, with 9 bases between the two ends. Germline assignment: CDR1 LGHDT and CDR2 YNNKEL (reference sequence). This CDR3 comprises 12 residues. The CDR3 bases are TGTGCCAGCAGCCACCCCTTCTCCGAGCAGTACTTC. It codes for CASSHPFSEQYF.

The gene calls are TRBV27 and TRBJ1-4; a possible D gene is TRBD1 (6 bases). V dropped 2 bases and J dropped 1 base, with 20 bases sitting between them. Germline CDR1 is MNHEY and CDR2 is SMNVEV (reference sequence). The CDR3 has 19 amino acids. CDR3 loop: CASSLMGGLSLLTNEKLFF. In DNA form, the CDR3 reads TGTGCCAGCAGTTTAATGGGGGGGCTAAGCCTTTTAACTAATGAAAAACTGTTTTTT.

The rearrangement uses TRBV11-3 and TRBJ2-1; 8 nucleotides align to TRBD2. The V gene end was trimmed by 8 bases and the J gene end by 8 bases; junction bases not matched to a gene: 5. Germline-derived CDR1 and CDR2 are SGHNT and YENEEA. This CDR3 has 12 amino acids. DNA of the CDR3: TGTGCCAGCCAGCGGGAGAGCGATGAGCAGTTCTTC. Its translation is CASQRESDEQFF.

Details on this clone: Different DNA sequences within this sample yield the same CDR3. The rearrangement links TRBV18 to TRBJ2-5, with D possibly TRBD1 on 6 matching bases. CDR3 size: 14 residues. Looked up from germline, CDR1 is KGHSH and CDR2 is LQKENI. V was clipped by 3 bases and J by 0 bases, with 8 bases between them. The CDR3 loop is CASSPTGNQETQYF. The CDR3 DNA follows: TGTGCCAGCTCACCCACAGGGAACCAAGAGACCCAGTACTTC.

J is TRBJ2-7 and V is TRBV27, with 8 bases lining up with TRBD2. V shed 2 bases, J shed 3 bases, and the junction held 3 bases outside the gene matches. The CDR3 is 14 amino acids. The V gene's germline CDR1 is MNHEY and CDR2 SMNVEV (reference sequence). This chain's CDR3 is CASSLRLAGYEQYF. CDR3 nucleotide sequence: TGTGCCAGCAGTTTACGGCTAGCGGGCTACGAGCAGTACTTC.

The DNA for the CDR3 is TGTGCCAGCAGCCCCGGCGGGGGGGAGAACTATGGCTACACCTTC. Protein product: CASSPGGGENYGYTF. This chain uses TRBV7-9 with TRBJ1-2; perhaps TRBD1 as D (5 bases). V was clipped by 5 bases and J by 2 bases, with 15 bases between them. Germline CDR1 SEHNR, CDR2 FQNEAQ (reference sequence). The CDR3 is 15 residues long.

The chain links TRBV29-1 to TRBJ2-2; 7 bases map to TRBD1. The CDR3 is 13 residues long. With V trimmed by 7 bases and J by 0 bases, 2 bases remained unmatched. Germline CDR1 reads SQVTM; CDR2 reads ANQGSEA. The CDR3 here is CSATGTNTGELFF. CDR3 in DNA: TGCAGCGCGACAGGGACGAACACCGGGGAGCTGTTTTTT.

The J gene is TRBJ1-5, the V gene TRBV3-1 (or the pseudogene TRBV3-2), with TRBD1 matching over 7 bases. With 2 bases clipped from V and 3 bases from J, the junction kept 7 bases outside the gene matches. This CDR3 is built from 16 residues. Germline V gene sequence: CDR1 LGHDT, CDR2 YNNKEL (reference sequence). The CDR3 sequence: CASSQTQGRINQPQHF. In DNA, the CDR3 is TGTGCCAGCAGCCAAACACAGGGGCGGATCAATCAGCCCCAGCATTTT.

V usage is TRBV19 and J usage is TRBJ1-5; the D is unclear. With 11 bases removed from V and 7 bases from J, the gap between germline ends came to 9 bases. Germline V gives CDR1 LNHDA, CDR2 SQIVND (reference sequence). The CDR3 loop spans 10 amino acids. In DNA, the CDR3 is TGTGCCGTTGGGAGCCAGCCCCAGCATTTT. Its protein product is CAVGSQPQHF.

V is TRBV29-1 and J is TRBJ1-1; D uncertain. V dropped 0 bases and J dropped 1 base, with 6 bases sitting between them. Looked up from germline, CDR1 is SQVTM and CDR2 is ANQGSEA. The CDR3 loop spans 13 amino acids. The CDR3 nucleotides are TGCAGCGTTGAAGACAGGCCGAACACTGAAGCTTTCTTT. Residues: CSVEDRPNTEAFF.

This clone was seen repeatedly, ten times or more. CDR3 bases: TGTGCTAGTGTAGGGGATAGGACTGAAGCTTTCTTT. Amino acids: CASVGDRTEAFF. The chain recombines TRBV12-5 with TRBJ1-1; D perhaps matches TRBD1 (5 bases). Germline CDR1 and CDR2: LGHNT and FRNRAP. V gave up 7 bases and J gave up 5 bases, with 11 bases separating them. The CDR3 loop spans 12 amino acids.

The chain has TRBV19 and TRBJ1-5; D perhaps matches TRBD1 (5 bases). Germline V gene lookup returns CDR1 LNHDA and CDR2 SQIVND (reference sequence). The V end was cut by 7 bases, the J end by 0 bases, with 19 bases between. There are 17 residues in the CDR3. The CDR3 coding sequence is TGTGCCAGTACCGCCCCCTCCGGGACTTATAGCAATCAGCCCCAGCATTTT. Translated: CASTAPSGTYSNQPQHF.

In its sample, this clone was seen many times. The rearrangement uses TRBV23-1 and TRBJ1-3, with 11 nucleotides matching TRBD1. TRBV23-1 is placed among ORFs of uncertain function. The trim removed 2 bases at V and 2 bases at J, leaving 5 bases unmatched. CDR3 length: 17 amino acids. This chain's CDR3 is CASSQAPGQGAGNTIYF. The CDR3 region has the DNA TGCGCCAGCAGTCAAGCCCCGGGACAGGGGGCTGGAAACACCATATATTTT.

This sequence joins TRBV11-2 and TRBJ2-5, with TRBD1 matching 10 bases. Germline CDR1 is SGHAT and CDR2 is FQNNGV. The V gene end was trimmed by 5 bases and the J gene end by 4 bases; junction bases not matched to a gene: 7. CDR3 length equals 15 residues. Here the CDR3 reads CASSIDRGLGETQYF. CDR3 coding DNA: TGTGCCAGCAGCATTGACAGGGGGCTGGGAGAGACCCAGTACTTC.

This clone came up a few times. This chain connects TRBV2 to TRBJ2-1; D possibly corresponds to TRBD2 (6 bases). Germline loops: CDR1 SNHLY, CDR2 FYNNEI. The CDR3 contains 14 residues. With 6 bases removed from V and 2 bases from J, the gap between germline ends came to 11 bases. The CDR3 sequence is CASSGGLAYNEQFF. The CDR3 DNA sequence: TGTGCCAGCAGCGGGGGACTCGCCTACAATGAGCAGTTCTTC.

V gene TRBV29-1 combines with J gene TRBJ2-1, with 12 bases matching TRBD2. This CDR3 has 15 amino acids. With V trimmed by 6 bases and J by 5 bases, 8 bases remained unmatched. Germline V gene lookup returns CDR1 SQVTM and CDR2 ANQGSEA. The CDR3 DNA reads TGCAGCGTAGCGACTAGCGGGGGATATAACAATGAGCAGTTCTTC. Amino acids: CSVATSGGYNNEQFF.

The chain uses TRBV7-6 and TRBJ2-1; 9 bases fit TRBD2. The CDR3 has 15 amino acids. With 1 base clipped from V and 8 bases from J, the junction kept 6 bases outside the gene matches. Per the germline V gene, CDR1 is SGHVS and CDR2 is FNYEAQ. CDR3 DNA sequence: TGTGCCAGCAGCTTAGGTAGTCTAGCGGGGCATGAGCAGTTCTTC. Amino acids: CASSLGSLAGHEQFF.

This sequence joins TRBV27 and TRBJ1-5, with D perhaps TRBD1 (6 bases). CDR3 length: 15 amino acids. Per germline, CDR1 MNHEY and CDR2 SMNVEV (reference sequence). V was trimmed by 5 bases and J by 7 bases, leaving 18 bases between them. The CDR3, as DNA: TGTGCCAGCAGTACAATTGGGGGACATACCCAGCCCCAGCATTTT. Protein: CASSTIGGHTQPQHF.

The table lists this clone with a few counts. This chain links TRBV19 with TRBJ1-4; 8 nucleotides match TRBD1. The germline CDR1 and CDR2 sequences are LNHDA and SQIVND (reference sequence). The CDR3 consists of 13 residues. The J segment lost 5 bases and the V segment lost 8 bases, leaving 4 bases of the junction unmatched. DNA of the CDR3: TGTGCCAGTTCGGACAGGGTAAATGAAAAACTGTTTTTT. Translation: CASSDRVNEKLFF. Looking up the rest from reference TRBV19 and TRBJ1-4 gives the full variable domain: DGGITQSPKYLFRKEGQNVTLSCEQNLNHDAMYWYRQDPGQGLRLIYYSQIVNDFQKGDIAEGYSVSREKKESFPLTVTSAQKNPTAFYLCASSDRVNEKLFFGSGTQLSVL.

This chain joins TRBV7-7 and TRBJ2-2; 7 nucleotides align to TRBD1. CDR1 and CDR2 from the germline V gene are SSHAT and FNYEAQ (reference sequence). The CDR3 contains 14 residues. The CDR3, as DNA: TGTGCTAGCGCCCTAGGGGGCAACACCGGGGAGCTGTTTTTT. It is translated as CASALGGNTGELFF.

The rearrangement links TRBV10-1 to TRBJ1-2; 9 bases are a match to TRBD1. Germline lookup yields CDR1 WNHNN and CDR2 SYGVQD (reference sequence). The junction had 4 bases not matched to a gene; V was cut back by 6 bases and J by 2 bases. This CDR3 is built from 14 residues. The CDR3 DNA is TGCGCCAGCAGCCCGGGACAGGGAAACTATGGCTACACCTTC. Its translation: CASSPGQGNYGYTF.